Below, 25 T cell receptor beta chains from the same sample are listed, as sequenced in a study of glioma-infiltrating T cells after dendritic cell vaccination. Time point here: after dendritic cell vaccination, including at tumor progression/relapse. The table came from immunoSEQ multiplex PCR; TCRdb's copy has only in-frame clones and leaves some out. The sample includes about 58,000 clones, about 79% of them seen just once. Sequencing used blood, obtained after dendritic cell vaccination. Receptors originate from a human donor with glioblastoma.

V and J are TRBV25-1 and TRBJ2-7, with D possibly matching TRBD2 (6 bases). With 8 bases removed from V and 3 bases from J, the gap between germline ends came to 14 bases. The germline CDR1 and CDR2 sequences are MGHDK and SYGVNS. The CDR3 contains 13 residues. CDR3 loop: CASQGTFHYEQYF. The CDR3 nucleotides read TGTGCCAGCCAAGGGACTTTCCACTACGAGCAGTACTTC.

The chain recombines TRBV6-5 with TRBJ1-1; possibly TRBD1 for D (6 bases). Trimming shortened V by 2 bases and J by 0 bases, and 13 bases separated the two germline ends. The CDR3 contains 16 residues. Germline V CDR1 and CDR2: MNHEY, SVGAGI. The DNA for the CDR3 is TGTGCCAGCAGTTACACGGCGGGGGCAATGAACACTGAAGCTTTCTTT. It codes for CASSYTAGAMNTEAFF.

The chain is built from TRBV5-4 and TRBJ2-4, with TRBD2 matching over 10 bases. The CDR3 runs to 14 residues. In germline, CDR1 is SGHNT, CDR2 YYREEE (reference sequence). The trim removed 4 bases at V and 8 bases at J, leaving 6 bases unmatched. CDR3 in amino acids: CASSLSGGADIQYF. For the CDR3, the DNA is TGTGCCAGCAGCCTGAGCGGGGGGGCTGACATTCAGTACTTC. Combining the CDR3 with reference TRBV5-4 and TRBJ2-4 gives the whole variable domain ETGVTQSPTHLIKTRGQQVTLRCSSQSGHNTVSWYQQALGQGPQFIFQYYREEENGRGNFPPRFSGLQFPNYSSELNVNALELDDSALYLCASSLSGGADIQYFGAGTRLSVL.

The chain is built from TRBV5-4 and TRBJ2-5, with TRBD2 matching over 13 bases. CDR3 size: 15 residues. Germline V gives CDR1 SGHNT, CDR2 YYREEE (reference sequence). Trimming took 3 bases from V and 2 from J; bases not matched to a gene: 1. CDR3 nucleotide sequence: TGTGCCAGCAGCTGGACTAGCGGGGGACAAGAGACCCAGTACTTC. Amino acid sequence: CASSWTSGGQETQYF.

This chain connects TRBV6-5 to TRBJ2-1; 8 nucleotides line up with TRBD2. The CDR3 spans 14 residues. CDR1 is MNHEY, CDR2 SVGAGI, per germline. Trimming cost V 6 bases and J 6 bases; bases outside gene matches: 7. The CDR3 DNA reads as TGTGCCAGCAGCCGGGGGGGGGCGCTCAATGAGCAGTTCTTC. The encoded protein is CASSRGGALNEQFF.

The chain joins TRBV5-1 to TRBJ2-1; D unclear. Per the germline V gene, CDR1 is SGHRS and CDR2 is YFSETQ. This CDR3 comprises 14 residues. V was trimmed by 2 bases and J by 1 base, leaving 7 bases between them. The CDR3 nucleotides are TGCGCCAGCAGCTTTTCCTTTTCCTACAATGAGCAGTTCTTC. Protein: CASSFSFSYNEQFF.

This clone appeared a few times. The rearrangement joins TRBV10-1 to TRBJ1-5, with D possibly matching TRBD1 (5 bases). The CDR3 sequence is 14 residues long. In germline, CDR1 is WNHNN, CDR2 SYGVQD (reference sequence). Trimming pared 1 base from V and 7 bases from J, leaving 11 bases between. CDR3: CASSEWGTGQPQHF. In DNA, the CDR3 is TGCGCCAGCAGTGAGTGGGGGACTGGCCAGCCCCAGCATTTT.

The chain employs TRBV7-9 and TRBJ2-7; 13 nucleotides align to TRBD2. Germline-derived CDR1 and CDR2 are SEHNR and FQNEAQ (reference sequence). With 5 bases clipped from V and 0 bases from J, the junction kept 13 bases outside the gene matches. CDR3 length: 19 residues. The CDR3 reads CASSQWLGTSGDSSYEQYF. CDR3 DNA: TGTGCCAGCAGCCAGTGGTTGGGGACTAGCGGGGACTCCTCCTACGAGCAGTACTTC. Supplemented by reference TRBV7-9 and TRBJ2-7, the full variable domain reads DTGVSQNPRHKITKRGQNVTFRCDPISEHNRLYWYRQTLGQGPEFLTYFQNEAQLEKSRLLSDRFSAERPKGSFSTLEIQRTEQGDSAMYLCASSQWLGTSGDSSYEQYFGPGTRLTVT.

This clone is a singleton in its sample. In DNA, the CDR3 is TGCGCCAGCAGCTTCAGGGGGCCGAACACTGAAGCTTTCTTT. Translation: CASSFRGPNTEAFF. This chain uses TRBV5-1 with TRBJ1-1; TRBD1 aligns across 8 bases. Unmatched junction bases numbered 1, after V lost 2 bases and J lost 1 base. The germline gives CDR1 SGHRS, CDR2 YFSETQ. The CDR3 covers 14 residues.

The J gene is TRBJ2-5, the V gene TRBV4-1, with 8 bases identical to TRBD1. J was trimmed by 5 bases and V by 2 bases; bases with no gene match: 7. CDR1 MGHRA and CDR2 YSYEKL come from the germline V gene. The CDR3 has 15 residues. Here the CDR3 DNA reads TGCGCCAGCAGCCAATTTCGGACAGGGAGGGAGACCCAGTACTTC. Amino acid sequence: CASSQFRTGRETQYF.

The chain uses TRBV5-4 and TRBJ2-5; TRBD2 aligns across 10 bases. The CDR3 is 15 amino acids. J was trimmed by 3 bases and V by 5 bases; bases with no gene match: 7. Germline V gene data show CDR1 as SGHNT and CDR2 as YYREEE (reference sequence). The CDR3 sequence: CASSRSGGFEETQYF. The DNA for the CDR3 is TGTGCCAGCAGTCGTAGCGGGGGGTTCGAAGAGACCCAGTACTTC.

This chain joins TRBV30 and TRBJ2-2; 8 nucleotides align to TRBD2. Per the germline V gene, CDR1 is GTSNPN and CDR2 is SVGIG (reference sequence). The J segment lost 2 bases and the V segment lost 2 bases, leaving 19 bases of the junction unmatched. This CDR3 comprises 20 residues. This CDR3 reads CAWSLAGLLTSHANTGELFF. The DNA of the CDR3 is TGTGCCTGGAGTTTAGCGGGGCTCCTAACATCACACGCAAACACCGGGGAGCTGTTTTTT.

The CDR3 region has the DNA TGTGCCAGCAGCGCCTATGATGGCTACACCTTC. It translates to CASSAYDGYTF. V and J are TRBV13 and TRBJ1-2; D is ambiguous. V lost 5 bases, J lost 6 bases, and 7 bases lay in between. Germline assignment: CDR1 PRHDT and CDR2 FYEKMQ (reference sequence). The CDR3 loop spans 11 amino acids.

V gene TRBV6-5 combines with J gene TRBJ1-4; TRBD1 agrees at 7 bases. V gave up 0 bases and J gave up 2 bases; unmatched junction bases: 0. The length of the CDR3 is 15 residues. Germline V gene lookup returns CDR1 MNHEY and CDR2 SVGAGI. CDR3 in amino acids: CASSYSTGTNEKLFF. The CDR3 DNA sequence: TGTGCCAGCAGTTACTCGACAGGGACTAATGAAAAACTGTTTTTT.

There are many counts of this clone. This chain joins TRBV18 and TRBJ1-1, with D tentatively TRBD1 (5 bases). Germline lookup yields CDR1 KGHSH and CDR2 LQKENI. The CDR3 contains 14 residues. Trimming pared 1 base from V and 3 bases from J, leaving 9 bases between. As DNA, the CDR3 is TGTGCCAGCTCACCACAGCCCAGGGACACTGAAGCTTTCTTT. Its translation is CASSPQPRDTEAFF.

The CDR3 reads CASSQDGLAGGTDTQYF. DNA for the CDR3: TGTGCCAGCAGCCAAGATGGACTAGCGGGGGGCACAGATACGCAGTATTTT. This chain uses TRBV4-2 with TRBJ2-3, with 13 nucleotides matching TRBD2. This CDR3 contains 17 residues. V lost 0 bases and J lost 1; bases outside the gene matches: 1. Germline V gives CDR1 LGHNA, CDR2 YNFKEQ.

The chain carries TRBV13 and TRBJ2-1; D might be TRBD1 (5 bases). The CDR3 length is 17 residues. Germline assignment: CDR1 PRHDT and CDR2 FYEKMQ (reference sequence). The V and J ends lost 6 bases and 3 bases respectively, with 21 bases between them. CDR3 residues: CASRAYNVREFYNEQFF. For the CDR3, the DNA is TGTGCCAGCAGAGCTTACAATGTCAGGGAATTCTACAATGAGCAGTTCTTC.

In nucleotides, the CDR3 is TGCGCCAGCAGCTTGGATAATAGACAGGGCCCGAACACTGAAGCTTTCTTT. Its translation is CASSLDNRQGPNTEAFF. The chain links TRBV5-1 to TRBJ1-1; 7 bases match TRBD1. This CDR3 contains 17 residues. Trimming at V came to 0 bases and at J to 1 base, leaving 9 bases not matched to a gene. Per germline, CDR1 SGHRS and CDR2 YFSETQ. Supplemented by reference TRBV5-1 and TRBJ1-1, the full variable domain reads KAGVTQTPRYLIKTRGQQVTLSCSPISGHRSVSWYQQTPGQGLQFLFEYFSETQRNKGNFPGRFSGRQFSNSRSEMNVSTLELGDSALYLCASSLDNRQGPNTEAFFGQGTRLTVV.

V usage is TRBV15 and J usage is TRBJ2-3; weak D call: TRBD1 (5 bases). CDR1 LNHNV and CDR2 YYDKDF come from the germline V gene (reference sequence). Trimming removed 8 bases from V and 2 bases from J, with 11 bases in between. The CDR3 has 13 residues. The CDR3 DNA reads as TGTGCCACCCAGGGCAGGGACACAGATACGCAGTATTTT. Its protein product is CATQGRDTDTQYF. The whole variable domain, remainder taken from reference TRBV15 and TRBJ2-3, is DAMVIQNPRYQVTQFGKPVTLSCSQTLNHNVMYWYQQKSSQAPKLLFHYYDKDFNNEADTPDNFQSRRPNTSFCFLDIRSPGLGDTAMYLCATQGRDTDTQYFGPGTRLTVL.

J is TRBJ2-3 and V is TRBV6-4; TRBD2 is a possible D gene (6 bases). V was shortened by 2 bases and J by 7 bases, with 16 bases between the two germline ends. This CDR3 comprises 15 residues. The germline CDR1 and CDR2 sequences are MRHNA and SNTAGT. The CDR3 loop reads CASSDLYGGDYTQYF. In nucleotides, the CDR3 is TGTGCCAGCAGTGACCTTTATGGTGGGGACTATACGCAGTATTTT.

This chain links TRBV15 with TRBJ2-3, with D unresolved. In germline, CDR1 is LNHNV, CDR2 YYDKDF (reference sequence). The CDR3 loop spans 15 amino acids. V lost 0 bases to trimming and J lost 2 bases, with 9 bases between them. The CDR3 here is CATSRDRASTDTQYF. CDR3 nucleotides: TGTGCCACCAGCAGAGATCGAGCCTCCACAGATACGCAGTATTTT.

Only one count was recorded for this clone. V gene TRBV6-5 combines with J gene TRBJ2-2; tentatively, D is TRBD2 (6 bases). The germline V gene has CDR1 MNHEY and CDR2 SVGAGI. The V end was cut by 4 bases, the J end by 7 bases, with 10 bases between. The CDR3 loop spans 13 amino acids. The DNA for the CDR3 is TGTGCCAGCAGTTCGGAGGGTCACGGGGAGCTGTTTTTT. It translates to CASSSEGHGELFF.

This chain links TRBV5-6 with TRBJ2-6, with D hard to call. This CDR3 comprises 16 residues. V shed 2 bases and J shed 0 bases, with 9 bases lying between them. The germline CDR1 and CDR2 sequences are SGHDT and YYEEEE. Written as DNA, the CDR3 is TGTGCCAGCAGCTTTTTGGTAGACTCTGGGGCCAACGTCCTGACTTTC. Protein: CASSFLVDSGANVLTF.

The rearrangement joins TRBV5-4 to TRBJ1-1, with 9 bases lining up with TRBD1. The V gene end was trimmed by 2 bases and the J gene end by 10 bases; junction bases not matched to a gene: 15. This CDR3 is 16 amino acids long. The germline CDR1 and CDR2 sequences are SGHNT and YYREEE (reference sequence). CDR3 amino acids: CASSFDGDRAVLPAFF. Written as DNA, the CDR3 is TGTGCCAGCAGCTTTGACGGGGACAGGGCGGTTCTTCCAGCTTTCTTT.

This rearrangement joins TRBV7-3 to TRBJ1-3; D perhaps matches TRBD1 (5 bases). V lost 2 bases and J 4 bases, leaving 18 bases between the germline ends. The CDR3 is 17 amino acids. Germline values: CDR1 SGHTA, CDR2 FQGTGA. The CDR3 DNA reads as TGTGCCAGCAGCTTACGGGCCAGGGAAGAAGAGGGAAACACCATATATTTT. Translating gives CASSLRAREEEGNTIYF. Full variable domain (rest looked up from reference TRBV7-3 and TRBJ1-3): GAGVSQTPSNKVTEKGKYVELRCDPISGHTALYWYRQSLGQGPEFLIYFQGTGAADDSGLPNDRFFAVRPEGSVSTLKIQRTERGDSAVYLCASSLRAREEEGNTIYFGEGSWLTVV.